This TCR beta chain was obtained from a study of TIL therapy for anti-PD-1-resistant metastatic lung cancer. Overall study: Tumors were harvested before any PD-1/PD-L1 blockade.

Time point indicated: pre-treatment sample, taken before nivolumab and TIL therapy. Enrollment ran from late 2017 to January 2020. The CDR3 runs 15 residues. Looked up from germline, CDR1 is SSHAT and CDR2 is FNYEAQ (reference sequence). V was clipped by 5 bases and J by 0 bases, with 11 bases between them. The immunoSEQ assay was v3. Libraries were sequenced to 2 million to 2.5 million read pairs (survey) or about 5-6 million (deep). TCRdb's copy holds only in-frame clones and misses some; the assay was immunoSEQ multiplex PCR. Counted here are about 32,000 clones, about 79% occurring once; the ten biggest clones make up 2.7%.

This chain joins TRBV7-7 and TRBJ1-3; D is undetermined. The sample in question was blood, obtained at baseline. This sequence originates from a woman between 30 and 80 years old with non-small cell lung cancer. This chain's CDR3 is CASSPGIGSGNTIYF. CDR3 coding DNA: TGTGCCAGCAGCCCGGGGATCGGCTCTGGAAACACCATATATTTT.